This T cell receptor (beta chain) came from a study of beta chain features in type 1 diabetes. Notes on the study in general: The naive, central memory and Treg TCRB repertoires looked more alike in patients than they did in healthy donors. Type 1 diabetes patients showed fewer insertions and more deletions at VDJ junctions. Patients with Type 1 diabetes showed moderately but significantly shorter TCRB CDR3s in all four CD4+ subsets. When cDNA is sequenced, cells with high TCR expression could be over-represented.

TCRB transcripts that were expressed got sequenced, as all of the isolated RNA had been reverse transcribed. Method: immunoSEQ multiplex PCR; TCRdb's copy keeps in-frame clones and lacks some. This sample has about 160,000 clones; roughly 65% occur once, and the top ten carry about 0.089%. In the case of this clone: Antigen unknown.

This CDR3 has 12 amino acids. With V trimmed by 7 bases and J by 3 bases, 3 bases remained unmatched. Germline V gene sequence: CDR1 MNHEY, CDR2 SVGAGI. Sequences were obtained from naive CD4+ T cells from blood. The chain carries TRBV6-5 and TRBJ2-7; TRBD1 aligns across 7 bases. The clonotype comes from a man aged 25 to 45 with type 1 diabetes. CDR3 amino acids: CASIGGYYEQYF. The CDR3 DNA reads TGTGCCAGCATAGGGGGCTACTACGAGCAGTACTTC.